This T cell receptor beta chain was identified in a study of CD8+ T cells in alopecia areata. As to treatment: oral pan-JAK inhibitor, 5-10 mg twice daily. RNA extraction was followed by reverse transcription into cDNA, which acted as the sequencing template. Libraries were prepared by immunoSEQ multiplex PCR; TCRdb keeps only in-frame clonotypes and omits some of them. The table lists 150,000 to 200,000 clones, 50% to 60% of them singletons. Germline-derived CDR1 and CDR2 are SGHRS and YFSETQ. V gave up 1 base and J gave up 14 bases, with 22 bases separating them. This CDR3 comprises 16 residues. The clonotype was recovered from a human donor with alopecia areata. The V and J genes are TRBV5-1 and TRBJ2-6; the D call may be TRBD1 or TRBD2 (5 bases each). The specimen was CD4+ T cells sorted from blood, collected at week 4, from a patient treated with tofacitinib. The CDR3 DNA sequence: TGCGCCAGCAGCTTGCCTTCGGGATCCGGGGCTAACATCCTGACTTTC. Protein sequence: CASSLPSGSGANILTF.